Listed here are 16 T cell receptor beta chains from one sample, sequenced in a study of technical replicates of blood from several donors. Produced via immunoSEQ multiplex PCR; TCRdb's table is partial and in-frame only. In the table there are roughly 69,000 clones, around nine tenths of which are singletons. Input material: PBMCs. These receptors were taken from a human donor in good health. Some clones in this sample may be carry-over from other donors' samples.

The V gene is TRBV25-1, the J gene TRBJ2-6; D is ambiguous. Trimming pared 2 bases from V and 0 bases from J, leaving 8 bases between. CDR3 size: 16 residues. CDR1 is MGHDK, CDR2 SYGVNS, per germline. The chain's CDR3 is CASSESHTSGANVLTF. The CDR3 nucleotides read TGTGCCAGCAGTGAAAGTCACACCTCTGGGGCCAACGTCCTGACTTTC.

J is TRBJ1-2 and V is TRBV30; no firm D call. V shed 3 bases and J shed 2 bases, with 13 bases lying between them. Germline CDR1 is GTSNPN and CDR2 is SVGIG (reference sequence). This CDR3 spans 14 amino acids. In nucleotides, the CDR3 is TGTGCCTGGAGGCTGTCGTCACTCAACTATGGCTACACCTTC. Translated, it gives CAWRLSSLNYGYTF.

The chain carries TRBV5-1 and TRBJ1-5, with a possible D match to TRBD1 (6 bases). CDR1 and CDR2 from the germline V gene are SGHRS and YFSETQ. The CDR3 spans 14 residues. V was cut by 4 bases and J by 3 bases, with 11 bases left in between. The CDR3 region has the DNA TGCGCCAGCAGCCCGCAGGGGCCCAATCAGCCCCAGCATTTT. It encodes CASSPQGPNQPQHF.

The chain combines TRBV27 with TRBJ1-4; perhaps TRBD1 as D (6 bases). The CDR3 spans 14 residues. The germline V gene has CDR1 MNHEY and CDR2 SMNVEV (reference sequence). V lost 4 bases to trimming and J lost 8 bases, with 14 bases between them. In DNA form, the CDR3 reads TGTGCCAGCAGTTCGGGCAGGGGATGGGAAAAACTGTTTTTT. This sequence encodes CASSSGRGWEKLFF. The full variable domain, completed using reference TRBV27 and TRBJ1-4, is EAQVTQNPRYLITVTGKKLTVTCSQNMNHEYMSWYRQDPGLGLRQIYYSMNVEVTDKGDVPEGYKVSRKEKRNFPLILESPSPNQTSLYFCASSSGRGWEKLFFGSGTQLSVL.

This clone came up a few times. The chain links TRBV6-5 to TRBJ2-7; 10 bases are shared with TRBD2. CDR3 size: 14 residues. V shed 8 bases, J shed 5 bases, and the junction held 9 bases outside the gene matches. Germline CDR1 is MNHEY and CDR2 is SVGAGI. This chain's CDR3 is CASAQTGTSDEQYF. CDR3 sequence (DNA): TGTGCCAGCGCGCAAACCGGGACTAGCGACGAGCAGTACTTC.

The J gene is TRBJ2-2, the V gene TRBV19, with 8 bases lining up with TRBD1. Germline loops: CDR1 LNHDA, CDR2 SQIVND (reference sequence). The CDR3 contains 15 residues. The junction had 1 base not matched to a gene; V was cut back by 3 bases and J by 1 base. CDR3 protein: CASSIGTGNTGELFF. CDR3 in DNA: TGTGCCAGTAGTATCGGGACAGGGAACACCGGGGAGCTGTTTTTT.

V usage is TRBV30 and J usage is TRBJ2-7; 7 nucleotides align to TRBD1. Germline V CDR1 and CDR2: GTSNPN, SVGIG (reference sequence). The CDR3 runs to 13 residues. After removal of 3 bases from V and 4 bases from J, the junction contained 6 bases not matched to a gene. The DNA for the CDR3 is TGTGCCTGGAGCTCCGGGACAGCATACGAGCAGTACTTC. This translates into CAWSSGTAYEQYF.

The chain carries TRBV5-1 and TRBJ1-5; D not certain. Germline CDR1 and CDR2: SGHRS and YFSETQ. CDR3 size: 15 residues. The germline V and J ends were trimmed by 0 bases and 5 bases, with 12 bases remaining between them. For the CDR3, the DNA is TGCGCCAGCAGCTTGGGAGCGGGCGGACATCAGCCCCAGCATTTT. Protein: CASSLGAGGHQPQHF.

The chain recombines TRBV4-3 with TRBJ2-7, with a possible D match to TRBD2 (5 bases). In germline, CDR1 is LGHNA, CDR2 YSLEER. Trimming shortened V by 1 base and J by 2 bases, and 15 bases separated the two germline ends. The CDR3 sequence is 16 residues long. CDR3 protein: CASSQGAGVGAYEQYF. CDR3 bases: TGCGCCAGCAGCCAAGGCGCGGGCGTAGGTGCCTACGAGCAGTACTTC.

The genes are TRBV5-1 and TRBJ2-7; a weak D match, TRBD1 (6 bases). Trimming took 4 bases from V and 2 from J, leaving 7 bases between them. Per germline, CDR1 SGHRS and CDR2 YFSETQ. The CDR3 totals 12 residues. CDR3 amino acids: CASSGDTYEQYF. Written as DNA, the CDR3 is TGCGCCAGCAGCGGGGACACCTACGAGCAGTACTTC.

This clone was counted a single time. The chain uses TRBV29-1 and TRBJ2-7, with D perhaps matching TRBD2 (6 bases). CDR3 size: 12 residues. V was trimmed by 7 bases and J by 6 bases, leaving 16 bases between them. Germline lookup yields CDR1 SQVTM and CDR2 ANQGSEA. CDR3 protein: CSASLGGLEQYF. The CDR3 nucleotides are TGCAGCGCCTCCCTGGGGGGACTCGAGCAGTACTTC.

V is TRBV5-1 and J is TRBJ2-6; TRBD1 might be the D (5 bases). Trimming cost V 5 bases and J 4 bases, with 16 bases left between them. The CDR3 consists of 16 residues. Germline lookup yields CDR1 SGHRS and CDR2 YFSETQ. CDR3 coding DNA: TGCGCCAGCAGTCAGGGTCTGTCGGGCGGGGCCAACGTCCTGACTTTC. It encodes CASSQGLSGGANVLTF.

The CDR3 sequence: CASSKVADEQYF. CDR3 nucleotide sequence: TGTGCCAGCAGCAAAGTGGCAGATGAGCAGTACTTC. The chain couples TRBV21-1 to TRBJ2-7; TRBD1 was called by the table and not checked on the DNA. TRBV21-1 is a pseudogene segment. The CDR3 has 12 residues.

The gene calls are TRBV28 and TRBJ2-7, with 8 positions matching TRBD1. The CDR3 loop spans 15 amino acids. V lost 10 bases, J lost 5 bases, and 16 bases stayed unmatched. The germline V gene has CDR1 MDHEN and CDR2 SYDVKM. The CDR3 coding sequence is TGTGCCACCCATGGACAGGGCTCCTTTGGCAACGAGCAGTACTTC. It encodes CATHGQGSFGNEQYF.

A note on this clone: Other DNA sequences of this sample code for an identical CDR3. This sequence joins TRBV5-1 and TRBJ2-2, with D unclear. Germline assignment: CDR1 SGHRS and CDR2 YFSETQ. Deletions cut 0 bases from V and 4 bases from J, with 4 bases between. This CDR3 contains 13 residues. DNA for the CDR3: TGCGCCAGCAGCTTGGGCAGCACCGGGGAGCTGTTTTTT. It is translated as CASSLGSTGELFF.

The genes are TRBV27 and TRBJ2-1; 11 bases map to TRBD2. Germline CDR1 MNHEY, CDR2 SMNVEV (reference sequence). V trimming: 4 bases; J trimming: 2 bases; junction bases outside the gene matches: 1. The CDR3 has 15 amino acids. In DNA form, the CDR3 reads TGTGCCAGCAGTTCACTAGCGGGAGCCTACAATGAGCAGTTCTTC. It specifies CASSSLAGAYNEQFF.